This T cell receptor (beta chain) comes out of a study of Graves' ophthalmopathy and Graves' hyperthyroidism. Study-level results: Ophthalmopathy progression prediction by the model yielded a sensitivity of 55% to 71% and a specificity of 72.22%.

CDR1 is MNHNS and CDR2 is SASEGT in the germline V gene. The J segment lost 5 bases and the V segment lost 6 bases, leaving 9 bases of the junction unmatched. The CDR3 contains 14 residues. No donor had other autoimmune disease, uncontrolled infection, pregnancy or lactation. Isolation of PBMCs was performed using around 9.1 ml of fresh peripheral blood. As the template, RNA transcripts were used to amplify TCR beta CDR3 regions. Second-round multiplex PCR came after a first-round RT-PCR that employed HTBI primers. TCRdb redid the calling of the multiplex PCR reads with MiXCR, one entry per CDR3 protein. The table includes 600,000 to 650,000 distinct CDR3 sequences, about 24% detected once. This clonotype was detected many times. Its antigen is unknown.

The receptor was derived from a young woman with stable Graves' hyperthyroidism. Some clones in this sample may be carry-over from other donors' samples. Sequenced material: peripheral blood. This chain connects TRBV6-1 to TRBJ2-5; 7 nucleotides align to TRBD1. CDR3 amino acids: CASRSRQGYETQYF. CDR3 bases: TGTGCCAGCAGGTCCCGACAGGGATACGAGACCCAGTACTTC.